This T cell receptor (beta chain) came from a study of vaccination and CD4 T cells after COVID-19. Study summary: Cultures designated as controls were supplied with a CEFX pool, an HIV-1 Nef pool, or no peptide.

The sample's treatment: approximately nine-day PBMC culture with coronavirus spike peptide pools or control peptides (ViraFEST assay). As to this clonotype: What it binds is unknown.

The Oncomine TCR Beta short-read assay sequenced DNA from cultured CD4+ T cells. The genomic DNA was obtained from cultured CD4+ T cells by extraction with the QIAamp micro DNA kit. TCRdb re-called the PCR reads with MiXCR, one entry per CDR3 protein. Altogether 20,000 to 25,000 distinct CDR3 sequences are present, about 45% being singletons, with the ten largest covering under 15%. The V end was cut by 3 bases, the J end by 4 bases, with 12 bases between. Germline CDR1 and CDR2: SGHTA and FQGNSA. This CDR3 is 15 amino acids long. The sequencing input was CD4+ T cells from blood, cultured in vitro. The receptor comes from a human donor who had recovered from COVID-19. The chain combines TRBV7-2 with TRBJ2-2, with a tentative D call TRBD1 (6 bases). CDR3 region: CASSLARGGTGELFF. The CDR3 DNA reads as TGTGCCAGCAGCTTGGCCAGGGGCGGCACCGGGGAGCTGTTTTTT. The full variable domain, in which reference TRBV7-2 and TRBJ2-2 provide the parts outside the CDR3, is GAGVSQSPSNKVTEKGKDVELRCDPISGHTALYWYRQSLGQGLEFLIYFQGNSAPDKSGLPSDRFSAERTGGSVSTLTIQRTQQEDSAVYLCASSLARGGTGELFFGEGSRLTVL.